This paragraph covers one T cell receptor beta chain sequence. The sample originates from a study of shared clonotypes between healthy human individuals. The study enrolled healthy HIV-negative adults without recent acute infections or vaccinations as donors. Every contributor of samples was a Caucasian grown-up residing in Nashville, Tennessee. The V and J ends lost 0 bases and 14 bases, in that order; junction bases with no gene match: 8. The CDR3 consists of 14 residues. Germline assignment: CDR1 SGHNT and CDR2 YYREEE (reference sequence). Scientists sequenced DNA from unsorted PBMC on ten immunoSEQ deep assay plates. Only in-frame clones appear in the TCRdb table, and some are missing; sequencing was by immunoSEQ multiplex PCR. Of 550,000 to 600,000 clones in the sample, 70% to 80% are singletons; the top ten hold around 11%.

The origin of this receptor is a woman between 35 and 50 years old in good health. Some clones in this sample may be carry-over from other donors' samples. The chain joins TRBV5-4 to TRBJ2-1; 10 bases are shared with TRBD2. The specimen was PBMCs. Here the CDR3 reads CASSLELAGKRKFF. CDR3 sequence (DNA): TGTGCCAGCAGCTTGGAACTAGCGGGGAAGAGGAAGTTCTTC.